What follows are 6 T cell receptor beta chains derived from one specimen sequenced in a study of CD8 T cells in ankylosing spondylitis. TCRdb processed the 5' RACE reads anew with MiXCR; each CDR3 protein has one entry. The sample records roughly 250,000 distinct CDR3 sequences, about 9.1% being singletons. Sequenced material: blood, either unsorted or a sorted T cell fraction (not recorded which). These receptors came from a male donor with ankylosing spondylitis or in good health (not recorded which).

The chain couples TRBV5-1 to TRBJ2-2; 8 bases are a match to TRBD1. V lost 4 bases and J lost 3; bases outside the gene matches: 5. There are 15 residues in the CDR3. Germline V gives CDR1 SGHRS, CDR2 YFSETQ. The CDR3 spells CASSLQGADTGELFF. Here the CDR3 DNA reads TGCGCCAGCAGCCTCCAGGGGGCGGACACCGGGGAGCTGTTTTTT. Combining the CDR3 with reference TRBV5-1 and TRBJ2-2 gives the whole variable domain KAGVTQTPRYLIKTRGQQVTLSCSPISGHRSVSWYQQTPGQGLQFLFEYFSETQRNKGNFPGRFSGRQFSNSRSEMNVSTLELGDSALYLCASSLQGADTGELFFGEGSRLTVL.

Worth noting for this clonotype: A read error may explain this, as a much larger clone is one base away. The gene calls are TRBV27 and TRBJ2-7; TRBD1 matches 10 bases. Germline values: CDR1 MNHEY, CDR2 SMNVEV (reference sequence). The CDR3 runs to 14 residues. The CDR3 DNA follows: TGTACCAGCAGTTTAGGGACAGGGGAATACGAGCAGTACTTC. It is translated as CTSSLGTGEYEQYF.

Comment on this clonotype: One junction end disagrees with the germline gene, perhaps due to a read error. This chain uses TRBV20-1 with TRBJ2-2; 8 positions agree with TRBD2. The CDR3 sequence is 17 residues long. Germline lookup yields CDR1 DFQATT and CDR2 SNEGSKA (reference sequence). This CDR3 is CCARDSTGGPGTGELFF. CDR3 in DNA: TGCTGTGCTAGAGATTCAACGGGGGGGCCCGGCACCGGGGAGCTGTTTTTT.

V and J are TRBV4-3 and TRBJ2-2; D unresolved. This CDR3 is 15 amino acids long. Germline V gene sequence: CDR1 LGHNA, CDR2 YSLEER. The V gene lost 0 bases and the J gene lost 1 base, with 6 bases spanning the gap. The CDR3 coding sequence is TGCGCCAGCAGCCAAGAGACGGTGAACACCGGGGAGCTGTTTTTT. Encoded protein: CASSQETVNTGELFF.

This clonotype was counted at least ten times. The gene calls are TRBV3-1 and TRBJ1-2; D is uncertain. Germline lookup yields CDR1 LGHDT and CDR2 YNNKEL (reference sequence). V gave up 2 bases and J gave up 2 bases, with 6 bases separating them. The CDR3 runs to 13 residues. In DNA form, the CDR3 reads TGTGCCAGCAGCCAATGGACCAACTATGGCTACACCTTC. Its protein product is CASSQWTNYGYTF.

This clonotype was seen ten or more times. This sequence joins TRBV20-1 and TRBJ2-7, with D unresolved. V lost 0 bases to trimming and J lost 9 bases, with 12 bases between them. CDR3 length: 12 amino acids. The germline V gene has CDR1 DFQATT and CDR2 SNEGSKA (reference sequence). CDR3 protein: CSARDFHTGQYF. The DNA of the CDR3 is TGCAGTGCTAGAGATTTCCACACCGGGCAGTACTTC.